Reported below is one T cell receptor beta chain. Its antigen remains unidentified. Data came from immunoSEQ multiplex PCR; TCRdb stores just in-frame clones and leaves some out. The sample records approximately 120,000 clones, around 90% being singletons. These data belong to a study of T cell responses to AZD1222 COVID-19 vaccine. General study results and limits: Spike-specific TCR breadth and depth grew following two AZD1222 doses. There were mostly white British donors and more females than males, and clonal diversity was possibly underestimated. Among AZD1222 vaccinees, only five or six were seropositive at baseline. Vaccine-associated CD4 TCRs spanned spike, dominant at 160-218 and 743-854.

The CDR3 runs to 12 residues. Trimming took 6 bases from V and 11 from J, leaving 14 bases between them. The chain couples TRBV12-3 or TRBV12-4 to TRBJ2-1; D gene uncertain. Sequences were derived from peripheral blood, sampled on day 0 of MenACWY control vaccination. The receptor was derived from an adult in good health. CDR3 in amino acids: CASSHQASKQFF. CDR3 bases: TGTGCCAGCAGCCACCAGGCTTCCAAGCAGTTCTTC.